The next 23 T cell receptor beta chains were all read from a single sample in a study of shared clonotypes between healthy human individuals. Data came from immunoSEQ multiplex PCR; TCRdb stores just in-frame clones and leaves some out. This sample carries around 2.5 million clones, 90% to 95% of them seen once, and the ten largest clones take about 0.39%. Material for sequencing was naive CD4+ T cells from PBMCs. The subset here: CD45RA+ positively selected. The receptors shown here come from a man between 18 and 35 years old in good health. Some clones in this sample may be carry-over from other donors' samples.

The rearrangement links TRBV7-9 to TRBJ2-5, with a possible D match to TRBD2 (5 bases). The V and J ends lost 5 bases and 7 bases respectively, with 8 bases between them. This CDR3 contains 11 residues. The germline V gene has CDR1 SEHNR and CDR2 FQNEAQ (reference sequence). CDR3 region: CASSRDGTQYF. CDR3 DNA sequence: TGTGCCAGCAGCCGGGATGGGACCCAGTACTTC.

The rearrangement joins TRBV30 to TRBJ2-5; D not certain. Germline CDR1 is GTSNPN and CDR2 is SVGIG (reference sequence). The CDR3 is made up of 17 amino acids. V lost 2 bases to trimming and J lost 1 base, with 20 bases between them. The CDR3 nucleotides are TGTGCCTGGAGTTTGAGTCGTGTCCTTGGACCCCAAGAGACCCAGTACTTC. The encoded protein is CAWSLSRVLGPQETQYF.

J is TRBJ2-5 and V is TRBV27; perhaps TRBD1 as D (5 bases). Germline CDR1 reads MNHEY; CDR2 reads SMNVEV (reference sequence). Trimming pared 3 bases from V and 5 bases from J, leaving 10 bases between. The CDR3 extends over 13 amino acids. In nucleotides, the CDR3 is TGTGCCAGCAGTTTGGGGCCCCCCGAGACCCAGTACTTC. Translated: CASSLGPPETQYF.

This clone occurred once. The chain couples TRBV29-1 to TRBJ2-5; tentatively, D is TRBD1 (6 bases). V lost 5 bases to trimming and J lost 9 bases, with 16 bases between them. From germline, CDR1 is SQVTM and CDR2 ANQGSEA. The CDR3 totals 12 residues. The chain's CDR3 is CSVSKDSRAQYF. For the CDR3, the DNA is TGCAGCGTTTCCAAGGACAGCCGGGCCCAGTACTTC.

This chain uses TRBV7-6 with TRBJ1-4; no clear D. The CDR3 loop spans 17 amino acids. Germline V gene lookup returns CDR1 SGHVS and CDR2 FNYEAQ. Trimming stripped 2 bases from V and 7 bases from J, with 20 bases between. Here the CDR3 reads CASSLNPGARGVEKLFF. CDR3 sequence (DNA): TGTGCCAGCAGCTTAAACCCAGGTGCACGAGGAGTTGAAAAACTGTTTTTT. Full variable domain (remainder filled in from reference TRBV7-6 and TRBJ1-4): GAGVSQSPRYKVTKRGQDVALRCDPISGHVSLYWYRQALGQGPEFLTYFNYEAQQDKSGLPNDRFSAERPEGSISTLTIQRTEQRDSAMYRCASSLNPGARGVEKLFFGSGTQLSVL.

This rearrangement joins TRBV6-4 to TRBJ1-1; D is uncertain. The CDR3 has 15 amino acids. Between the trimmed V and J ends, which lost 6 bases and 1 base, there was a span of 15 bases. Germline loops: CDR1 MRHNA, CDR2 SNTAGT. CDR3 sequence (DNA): TGTGCCAGCAGGGACCTCGGGGAGGGGAACACTGAAGCTTTCTTT. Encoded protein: CASRDLGEGNTEAFF.

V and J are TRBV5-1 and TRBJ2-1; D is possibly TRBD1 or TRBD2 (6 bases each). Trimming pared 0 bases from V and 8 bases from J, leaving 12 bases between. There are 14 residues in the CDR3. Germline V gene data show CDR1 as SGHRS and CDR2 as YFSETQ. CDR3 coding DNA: TGCGCCAGCAGCTTGGAGGGGGGTGGTGATGAGCAGTTCTTC. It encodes CASSLEGGGDEQFF.

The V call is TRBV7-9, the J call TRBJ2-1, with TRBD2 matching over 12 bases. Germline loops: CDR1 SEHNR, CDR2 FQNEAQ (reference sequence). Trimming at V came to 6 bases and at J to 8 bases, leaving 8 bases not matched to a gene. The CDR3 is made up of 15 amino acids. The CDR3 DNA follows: TGTGCCAGCAGTCAACTAGCGGGAGGAAGCGATGAGCAGTTCTTC. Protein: CASSQLAGGSDEQFF.

The CDR3 DNA sequence: TGTGCCAGCAGTGAATTTGGGGGGCCCACTGAAGCTTTCTTT. Protein product: CASSEFGGPTEAFF. The V gene is TRBV25-1, the J gene TRBJ1-1; TRBD1 is a possible D gene (6 bases). CDR1 MGHDK and CDR2 SYGVNS come from the germline V gene. The CDR3 consists of 14 residues. Trimming removed 1 base at V and 4 bases at J, with 10 bases between.

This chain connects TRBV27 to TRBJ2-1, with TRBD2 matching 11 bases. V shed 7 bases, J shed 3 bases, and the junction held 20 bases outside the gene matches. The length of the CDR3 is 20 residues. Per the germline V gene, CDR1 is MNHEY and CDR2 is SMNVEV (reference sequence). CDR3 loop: CASTRQISSGRRQNYNEQFF. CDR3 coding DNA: TGTGCCAGCACCAGGCAAATATCTAGCGGGAGGCGACAGAACTACAATGAGCAGTTCTTC.

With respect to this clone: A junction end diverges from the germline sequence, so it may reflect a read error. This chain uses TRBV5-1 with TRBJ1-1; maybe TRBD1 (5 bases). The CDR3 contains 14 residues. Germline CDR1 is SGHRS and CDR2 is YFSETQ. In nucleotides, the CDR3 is TGCGCCACCAGCTTTACGGGGGGGAACACTGAAGCTTTCTTT. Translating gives CATSFTGGNTEAFF.

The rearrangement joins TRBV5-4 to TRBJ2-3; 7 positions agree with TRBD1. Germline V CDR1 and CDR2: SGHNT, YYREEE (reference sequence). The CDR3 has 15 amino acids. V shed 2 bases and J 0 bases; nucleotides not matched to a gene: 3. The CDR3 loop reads CASSLMTGSTDTQYF. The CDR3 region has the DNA TGTGCCAGCAGCTTAATGACAGGGAGCACAGATACGCAGTATTTT.

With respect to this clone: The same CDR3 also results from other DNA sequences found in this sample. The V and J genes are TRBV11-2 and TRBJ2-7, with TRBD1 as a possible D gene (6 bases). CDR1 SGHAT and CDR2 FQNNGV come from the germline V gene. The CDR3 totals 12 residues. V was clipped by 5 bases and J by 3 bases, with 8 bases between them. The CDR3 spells CASSLQGYEQYF. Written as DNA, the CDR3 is TGTGCCAGCAGCCTACAGGGCTACGAGCAGTACTTC.

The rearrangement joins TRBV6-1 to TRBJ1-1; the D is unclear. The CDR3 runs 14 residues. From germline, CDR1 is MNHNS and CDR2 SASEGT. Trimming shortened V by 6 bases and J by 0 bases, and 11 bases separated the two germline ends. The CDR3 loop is CASSRTGLNTEAFF. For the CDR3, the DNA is TGTGCCAGCAGCCGGACGGGCCTGAACACTGAAGCTTTCTTT.

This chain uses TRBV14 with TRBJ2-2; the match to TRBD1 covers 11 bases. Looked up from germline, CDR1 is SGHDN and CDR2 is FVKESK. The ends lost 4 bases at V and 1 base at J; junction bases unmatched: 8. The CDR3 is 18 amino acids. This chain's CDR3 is CASSPRTGGSWNTGELFF. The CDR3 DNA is TGTGCCAGCAGCCCCAGGACAGGGGGCTCATGGAACACCGGGGAGCTGTTTTTT.

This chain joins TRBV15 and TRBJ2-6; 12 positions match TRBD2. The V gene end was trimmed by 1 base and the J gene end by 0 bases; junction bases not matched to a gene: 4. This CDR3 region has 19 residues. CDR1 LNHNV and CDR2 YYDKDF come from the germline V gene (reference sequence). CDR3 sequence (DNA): TGTGCCACCAGCAGAGTACTAGCGGGAGGCATCTCTGGGGCCAACGTCCTGACTTTC. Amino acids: CATSRVLAGGISGANVLTF.

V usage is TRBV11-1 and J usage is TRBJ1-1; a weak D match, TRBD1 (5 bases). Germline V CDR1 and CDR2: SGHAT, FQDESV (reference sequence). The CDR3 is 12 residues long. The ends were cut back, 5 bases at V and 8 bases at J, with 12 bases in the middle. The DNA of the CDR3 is TGTGCCAGCAGCGGGGCGAATCTAGAAGCTTTCTTT. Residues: CASSGANLEAFF.

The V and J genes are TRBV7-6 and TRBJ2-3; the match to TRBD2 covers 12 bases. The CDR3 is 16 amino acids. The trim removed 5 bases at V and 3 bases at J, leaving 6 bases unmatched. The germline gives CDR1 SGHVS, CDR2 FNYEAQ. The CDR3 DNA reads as TGTGCCAGCAGCCCCGCCGGGACTAGCGGGACAGATACGCAGTATTTT. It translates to CASSPAGTSGTDTQYF.

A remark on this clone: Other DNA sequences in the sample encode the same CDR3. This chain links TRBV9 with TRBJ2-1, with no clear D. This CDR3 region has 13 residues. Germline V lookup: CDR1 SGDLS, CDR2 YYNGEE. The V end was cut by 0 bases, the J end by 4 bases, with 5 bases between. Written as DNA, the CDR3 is TGTGCCAGCAGCGTAGGGCCTTACAATGAGCAGTTCTTC. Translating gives CASSVGPYNEQFF.

The CDR3 DNA reads as TGTGCCAGCTCAATAAGGAGGGACTACCCCTACGAGCAGTACTTC. Its translation: CASSIRRDYPYEQYF. The V gene is TRBV18, the J gene TRBJ2-7, with TRBD2 matching 7 bases. V lost 5 bases and J lost 2; bases outside the gene matches: 9. CDR3 length equals 15 residues. Germline CDR1 reads KGHSH; CDR2 reads LQKENI.

Here the CDR3 reads CSVVYWGRGGYGYTF. The CDR3 DNA sequence: TGCAGCGTTGTCTACTGGGGGCGGGGTGGCTATGGCTACACCTTC. The chain is built from TRBV29-1 and TRBJ1-2, with TRBD1 as a possible D gene (6 bases). The CDR3 covers 15 residues. V shed 4 bases and J shed 4 bases, with 19 bases lying between them. CDR1 is SQVTM, CDR2 ANQGSEA, per germline.

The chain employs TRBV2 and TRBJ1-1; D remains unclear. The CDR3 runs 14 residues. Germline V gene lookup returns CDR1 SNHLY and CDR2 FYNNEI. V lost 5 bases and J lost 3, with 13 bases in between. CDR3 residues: CASSLYLGDTEAFF. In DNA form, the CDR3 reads TGTGCCAGCAGTCTGTATCTTGGGGACACTGAAGCTTTCTTT.

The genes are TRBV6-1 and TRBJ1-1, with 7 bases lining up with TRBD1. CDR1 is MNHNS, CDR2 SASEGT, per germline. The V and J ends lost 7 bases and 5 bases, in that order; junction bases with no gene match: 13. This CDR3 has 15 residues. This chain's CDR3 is CASNLKRGRGTEAFF. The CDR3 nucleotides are TGTGCCAGCAACCTGAAAAGGGGGCGGGGGACTGAAGCTTTCTTT.